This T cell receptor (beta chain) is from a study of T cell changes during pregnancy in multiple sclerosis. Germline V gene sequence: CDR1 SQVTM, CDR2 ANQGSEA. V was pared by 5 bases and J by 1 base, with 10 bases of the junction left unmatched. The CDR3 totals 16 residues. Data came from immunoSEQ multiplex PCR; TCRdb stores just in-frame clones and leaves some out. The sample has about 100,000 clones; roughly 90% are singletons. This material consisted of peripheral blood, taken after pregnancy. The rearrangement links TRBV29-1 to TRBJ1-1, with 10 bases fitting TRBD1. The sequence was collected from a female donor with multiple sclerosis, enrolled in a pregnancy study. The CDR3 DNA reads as TGCAGCGTTCATGGACAGGGGGGAATTTGGAACACTGAAGCTTTCTTT. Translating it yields CSVHGQGGIWNTEAFF.